Following are 11 T cell receptor beta chains from one sample sequenced in a study of regulatory T cells in long-lasting Graves disease. Arm-PCR of CDR3 regions and iRepertoire HTBI primers were used to build TCR beta libraries. TCRdb ran MiXCR on the multiplex PCR reads and lists one entry per CDR3 protein. The repertoire consists of 350,000 to 500,000 distinct CDR3 sequences, with 16% occurring once and the leading ten covering roughly 10%. Time point described: newly diagnosed GD, antithyroid drugs for less than 3 months. Researchers made the TCR library from RNA that was extracted from PBMCs. The data were also submitted as part of a second study, on T cells in Graves' hyperthyroidism and ophthalmopathy.

This sample comprised peripheral blood mononuclear cells (PBMCs), obtained at new diagnosis, from a patient treated with antithyroid drugs. The receptors come from a woman in her twenties or thirties with Graves disease.

This clonotype came up many times. The chain recombines TRBV28 with TRBJ1-1; 7 nucleotides match TRBD1. V trimming: 8 bases; J trimming: 1 base; junction bases outside the gene matches: 13. This CDR3 contains 16 residues. Germline lookup yields CDR1 MDHEN and CDR2 SYDVKM. CDR3 loop: CASFPNIGTENTEAFF. CDR3 in DNA: TGTGCCAGCTTTCCAAATATAGGGACAGAGAACACTGAAGCTTTCTTT.

To note about this clonotype: A clone one base away is much larger, so this may be a read error. The chain combines TRBV28 with TRBJ1-1, with TRBD1 identical over 9 bases. J lost 10 bases, V lost 6 bases, and 9 bases had no gene match. The CDR3 covers 13 residues. Germline V gene sequence: CDR1 MDHEN, CDR2 SYDVKM. DNA for the CDR3: TGTGCCAGCAGGCTTACAGGGGGCGGAGGAGCTTTCTTT. It codes for CASRLTGGGGAFF.

The V gene is TRBV19, the J gene TRBJ1-1; D possibly corresponds to TRBD1 (6 bases). The germline CDR1 and CDR2 sequences are LNHDA and SQIVND (reference sequence). V was shortened by 10 bases and J by 1 base, with 19 bases between the two germline ends. The CDR3 covers 15 residues. As DNA, the CDR3 is TGTGCCATCATAAGGGGGAGTCCAACGAACACTGAAGCTTTCTTT. Translating gives CAIIRGSPTNTEAFF.

In its sample, this clonotype was seen many times. V gene TRBV15 combines with J gene TRBJ2-7; no reliable D call. Germline V CDR1 and CDR2: LNHNV, YYDKDF (reference sequence). V lost 0 bases, J lost 1 base, and 10 bases lay in between. This CDR3 region has 15 residues. CDR3: CATSRDPFGSYEQYF. The CDR3 nucleotides read TGTGCCACCAGCAGAGATCCATTCGGGTCCTACGAGCAGTACTTC.

This clonotype was seen repeatedly, ten times or more. This chain joins TRBV20-1 and TRBJ2-5; the match to TRBD2 covers 8 bases. Germline V gene data show CDR1 as DFQATT and CDR2 as SNEGSKA (reference sequence). The CDR3 loop spans 15 amino acids. Losses at the gene ends were 5 bases for V and 3 bases for J; bases not matched to a gene: 11. CDR3 DNA sequence: TGCAGTGCTGACACACTAAAAGCGGGAGAAGAGACCCAGTACTTC. It is translated as CSADTLKAGEETQYF.

This clonotype was observed at least ten times. The chain combines TRBV20-1 with TRBJ1-5, with a weak D call TRBD1 (6 bases). Germline assignment: CDR1 DFQATT and CDR2 SNEGSKA (reference sequence). The CDR3 contains 13 residues. Trimming removed 0 bases at V and 10 bases at J, with 13 bases between. The CDR3, as DNA: TGCAGTGCTAGAGAACTGAGTGGGGGCCCCCAGCATTTT. Its protein product is CSARELSGGPQHF.

This clonotype was seen a few times. In DNA, the CDR3 is TGTGCCTCGGAACAGGGGACGAATAATTCACCCCTCCACTTT. Translation: CASEQGTNNSPLHF. This chain joins TRBV30 and TRBJ1-6; 7 bases match TRBD1. This CDR3 is built from 14 residues. J gave up 5 bases and V 7 bases, and 8 bases lay outside the gene matches. CDR1 GTSNPN and CDR2 SVGIG come from the germline V gene (reference sequence).

With regard to this clonotype: In this CDR3 the conserved last residue, phenylalanine or tryptophan, is missing, so a read error is likely. The chain links TRBV29-1 to TRBJ1-3; tentative D call: TRBD1 (5 bases). Germline V gene lookup returns CDR1 SQVTM and CDR2 ANQGSEA. CDR3 length equals 13 residues. The V and J ends lost 2 bases and 9 bases respectively, with 14 bases between them. The CDR3 protein is CSVELSRQGTIYL. The CDR3 DNA reads as TGCAGCGTTGAACTCTCCAGGCAGGGCACCATATATCTT.

The sample holds a few counts of this clonotype. V usage is TRBV12-3 or TRBV12-4 and J usage is TRBJ2-1; TRBD2 matches at 12 bases. V lost 2 bases to trimming and J lost 10 bases; unmatched junction nucleotides: 12. CDR3 length equals 17 residues. The CDR3 loop reads CASSLPRLAGERDEQFF. The CDR3 region has the DNA TGTGCCAGCAGTTTACCCCGACTAGCGGGAGAACGGGACGAGCAGTTCTTC.

This clonotype was picked up many times. The chain recombines TRBV12-3 or TRBV12-4 with TRBJ1-1; 7 bases align to TRBD1. J lost 4 bases, V lost 3 bases, and 5 bases had no gene match. This CDR3 region has 14 residues. The CDR3 loop is CASSFWAGGTEAFF. The CDR3 nucleotides are TGTGCCAGCAGTTTCTGGGCAGGGGGCACTGAAGCTTTCTTT.

This clonotype occurred many times. This sequence joins TRBV2 and TRBJ1-1; D ambiguous. The germline V and J ends were trimmed by 3 bases and 2 bases, with 13 bases remaining between them. The CDR3 runs to 15 residues. Germline CDR1 and CDR2: SNHLY and FYNNEI. The CDR3 sequence: CASSELGRTNTEAFF. CDR3 coding DNA: TGTGCCAGCAGTGAGTTGGGGAGAACTAACACTGAAGCTTTCTTT.